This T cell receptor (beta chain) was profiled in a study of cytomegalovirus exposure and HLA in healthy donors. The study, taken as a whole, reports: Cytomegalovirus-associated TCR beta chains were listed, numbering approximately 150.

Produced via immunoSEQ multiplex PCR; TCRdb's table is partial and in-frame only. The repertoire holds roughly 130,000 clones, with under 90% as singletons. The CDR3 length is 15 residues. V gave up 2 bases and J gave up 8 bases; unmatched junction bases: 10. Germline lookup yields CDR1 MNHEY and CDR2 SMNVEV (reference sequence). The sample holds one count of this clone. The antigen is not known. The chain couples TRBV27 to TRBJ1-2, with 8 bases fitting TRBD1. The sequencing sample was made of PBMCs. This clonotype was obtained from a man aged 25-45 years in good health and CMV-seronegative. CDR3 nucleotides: TGTGCCAGCAGTTTAAGTGGGACAGGCTTTAGCGGCTACACCTTC. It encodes CASSLSGTGFSGYTF.